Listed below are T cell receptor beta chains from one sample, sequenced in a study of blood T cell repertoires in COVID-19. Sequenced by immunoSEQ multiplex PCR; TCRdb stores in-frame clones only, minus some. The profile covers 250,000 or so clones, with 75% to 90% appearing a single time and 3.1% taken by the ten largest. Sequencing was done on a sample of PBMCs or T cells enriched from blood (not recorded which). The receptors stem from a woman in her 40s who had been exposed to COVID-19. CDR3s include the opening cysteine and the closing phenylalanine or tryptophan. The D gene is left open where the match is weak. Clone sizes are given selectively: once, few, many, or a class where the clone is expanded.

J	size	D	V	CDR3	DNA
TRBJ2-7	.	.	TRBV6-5	CASNRGYEQYF	TGTGCCAGCAATCGAGGCTACGAGCAGTACTTC
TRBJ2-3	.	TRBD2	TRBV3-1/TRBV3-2	CASSQAGGGTDTQYF	TGTGCCAGCAGCCAAGCGGGGGGAGGGACAGATACGCAGTATTTT
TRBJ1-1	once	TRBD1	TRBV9	CASSGGDRGRRVAFF	TGTGCCAGCAGCGGCGGGGACAGGGGGCGCCGGGTGGCTTTCTTT
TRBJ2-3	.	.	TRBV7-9	CASSRPPGSTDTQYF	TGTGCCAGCAGCCGCCCACCAGGCAGCACAGATACGCAGTATTTT
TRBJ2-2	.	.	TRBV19	CASLGTFNTGELFF	TGTGCCAGCCTAGGGACATTCAACACCGGGGAGCTGTTTTTT
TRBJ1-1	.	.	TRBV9	CASSASLTVRTEAFF	TGTGCCAGCAGCGCGTCTCTCACGGTGCGGACTGAAGCTTTCTTT
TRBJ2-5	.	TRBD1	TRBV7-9	CASSLDITGGGETQYF	TGTGCCAGCAGCTTAGATATTACAGGGGGCGGAGAGACCCAGTACTTC
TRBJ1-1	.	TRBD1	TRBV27	CASTLYLTGGWTEAFF	TGTGCCAGCACCTTGTACCTAACAGGGGGATGGACTGAAGCTTTCTTT
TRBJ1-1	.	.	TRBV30	CAWSVGGNTEAFF	TGTGCCTGGAGTGTAGGGGGGAACACTGAAGCTTTCTTT
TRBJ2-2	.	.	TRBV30	CAWSGLRDTGELFF	TGTGCCTGGAGTGGTCTGAGGGACACCGGGGAGCTGTTTTTT
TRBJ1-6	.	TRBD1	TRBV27	CASKLEGQGGSPLHF	TGTGCCAGCAAACTAGAAGGACAGGGGGGATCACCCCTCCACTTT
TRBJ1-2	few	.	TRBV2	CASNVHPNLYTF	TGTGCCAGCAACGTTCATCCCAACTTGTACACCTTC
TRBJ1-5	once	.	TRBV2	CASSELGAGQPQHF	TGTGCCAGCAGTGAATTGGGGGCAGGTCAGCCCCAGCATTTT